The clone carrying this T cell receptor beta chain appeared a few times. Its target is not known. TCRalpha and TCRbeta libraries used 5'RACE with constant-segment primers and UMIs. TCRdb fed the 5' RACE reads into MiXCR, producing one record per CDR3 protein. Seen here are 450,000 to 650,000 distinct CDR3 sequences, roughly a fifth observed once, and the top ten hold approximately 8.4%. CDR3 length: 15 residues. V lost 5 bases and J lost 0, with 14 bases in between. Germline lookup yields CDR1 SGHTA and CDR2 FQGNSA. The data derive from a study of T-cell memory formation after mild COVID-19. Overall study: Largely donor-specific sequence clusters came from a couple of donors.

General study findings and limits: Mostly located in CM and EM were contracting CD4+ clones, with contracting CD8+ clones located in EMRA. Later expanders leaned CD4+, whereas day 15 to 85 contracting clones were balanced CD4/CD8.

The V and J genes are TRBV7-2 and TRBJ2-7; no clear D. This TCR was sampled from an adult woman who had mild COVID-19 (a few samples of this study predate the infection). Cell type and time point are not known. Sequencing input: PBMCs or a T cell subset sorted from them (not recorded which). CDR3 DNA sequence: TGTGCCAGCAGCGGCAGCGCAGGACCCTCCTACGAGCAGTACTTC. It encodes CASSGSAGPSYEQYF.